Listed here are 2 T cell receptor beta chains from one sample, sequenced in a study of blood T cells in healthy people across ages. It was with a sample-barcoded 5' primer and a J-beta primer mix that a second PCR of about 7 to 12 cycles was run. TCRdb used MiXCR to reprocess the 5' RACE reads, holding one entry per CDR3 protein. The data show around 1,100,000 distinct CDR3 sequences, under 40% seen once. The sample was blood. The receptors were gathered from a man between 18 and 35 years old in good health.

This clonotype was observed a few times. CDR3 in DNA: TGTGCCAGCAGTGAAGCGGAGGGACTAGCGGGTTCTGACAATGAGCAGTTCTTC. Its protein is CASSEAEGLAGSDNEQFF. The rearrangement uses TRBV2 and TRBJ2-1; 12 positions agree with TRBD2. This CDR3 comprises 18 residues. Germline values: CDR1 SNHLY, CDR2 FYNNEI. J was trimmed by 5 bases and V by 0 bases; bases with no gene match: 8.

The chain combines TRBV27 with TRBJ2-3; tentative D call: TRBD2 (6 bases). V was trimmed by 4 bases and J by 1 base, leaving 15 bases between them. The germline gives CDR1 MNHEY, CDR2 SMNVEV (reference sequence). There are 16 residues in the CDR3. CDR3 nucleotides: TGTGCCAGCAGTTCCTCCTTGGGACTTGGCACAGATACGCAGTATTTT. This gives the protein CASSSSLGLGTDTQYF.